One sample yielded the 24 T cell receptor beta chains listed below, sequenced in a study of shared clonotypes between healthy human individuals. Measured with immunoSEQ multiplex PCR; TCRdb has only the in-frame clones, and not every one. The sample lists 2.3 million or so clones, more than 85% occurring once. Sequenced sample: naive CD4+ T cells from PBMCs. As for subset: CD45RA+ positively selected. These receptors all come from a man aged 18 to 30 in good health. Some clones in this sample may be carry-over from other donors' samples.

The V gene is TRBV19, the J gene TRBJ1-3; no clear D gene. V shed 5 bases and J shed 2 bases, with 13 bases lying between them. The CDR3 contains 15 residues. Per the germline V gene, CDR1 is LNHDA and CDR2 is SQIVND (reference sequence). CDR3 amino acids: CASSDRAGTGNTIYF. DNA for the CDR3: TGTGCCAGTAGTGACCGGGCGGGGACTGGAAACACCATATATTTT.

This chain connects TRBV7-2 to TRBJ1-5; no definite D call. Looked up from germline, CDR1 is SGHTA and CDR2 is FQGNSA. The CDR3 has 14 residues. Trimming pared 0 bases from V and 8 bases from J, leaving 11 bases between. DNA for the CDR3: TGTGCCAGCAGCTTAGCGGCAGGCTGGAAGCCCCAGCATTTT. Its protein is CASSLAAGWKPQHF.

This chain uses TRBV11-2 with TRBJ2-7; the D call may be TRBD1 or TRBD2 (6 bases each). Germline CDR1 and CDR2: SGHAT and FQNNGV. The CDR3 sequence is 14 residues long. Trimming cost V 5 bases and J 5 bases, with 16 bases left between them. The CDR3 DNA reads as TGTGCCAGCAGCCCGACACGGGGGCCGGACGAGCAGTACTTC. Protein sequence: CASSPTRGPDEQYF. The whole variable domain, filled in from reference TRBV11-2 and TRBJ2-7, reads EAGVAQSPRYKIIEKRQSVAFWCNPISGHATLYWYQQILGQGPKLLIQFQNNGVVDDSQLPKDRFSAERLKGVDSTLKIQPAKLEDSAVYLCASSPTRGPDEQYFGPGTRLTVT.

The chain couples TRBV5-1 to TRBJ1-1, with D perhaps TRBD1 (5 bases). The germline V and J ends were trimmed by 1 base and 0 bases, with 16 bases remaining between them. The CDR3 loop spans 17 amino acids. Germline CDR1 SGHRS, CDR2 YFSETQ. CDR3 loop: CASSLLNGEGMNTEAFF. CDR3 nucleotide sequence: TGCGCCAGCAGCTTGTTAAACGGGGAGGGGATGAACACTGAAGCTTTCTTT.

The CDR3 DNA reads as TGTGCCAGTAGTAGCCTGGCTAGCGCGTCCAAAAACATTCAGTACTTC. It codes for CASSSLASASKNIQYF. The chain carries TRBV19 and TRBJ2-4, with D tentatively TRBD2 (6 bases). Deletions cut 4 bases from V and 2 bases from J, with 15 bases between. CDR1 and CDR2 (germline): LNHDA, SQIVND (reference sequence). The CDR3 extends over 16 amino acids. The full variable domain, completed using reference TRBV19 and TRBJ2-4, is DGGITQSPKYLFRKEGQNVTLSCEQNLNHDAMYWYRQDPGQGLRLIYYSQIVNDFQKGDIAEGYSVSREKKESFPLTVTSAQKNPTAFYLCASSSLASASKNIQYFGAGTRLSVL.

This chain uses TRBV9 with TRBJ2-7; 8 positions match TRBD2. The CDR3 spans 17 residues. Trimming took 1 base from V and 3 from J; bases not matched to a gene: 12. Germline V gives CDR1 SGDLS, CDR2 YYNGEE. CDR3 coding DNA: TGTGCCAGCAGCGTACAGGAAGCGGGAGATATGGGCTACGAGCAGTACTTC. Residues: CASSVQEAGDMGYEQYF.

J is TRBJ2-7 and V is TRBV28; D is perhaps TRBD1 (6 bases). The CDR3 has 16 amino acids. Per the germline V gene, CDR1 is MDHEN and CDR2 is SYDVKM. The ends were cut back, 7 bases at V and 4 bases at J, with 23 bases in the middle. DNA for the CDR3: TGTGCCAGCAACCACCTCGCAGGGGAAAGACTGTACGAGCAGTACTTC. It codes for CASNHLAGERLYEQYF. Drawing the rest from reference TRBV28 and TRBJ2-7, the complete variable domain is DVKVTQSSRYLVKRTGEKVFLECVQDMDHENMFWYRQDPGLGLRLIYFSYDVKMKEKGDIPEGYSVSREKKERFSLILESASTNQTSMYLCASNHLAGERLYEQYFGPGTRLTVT.

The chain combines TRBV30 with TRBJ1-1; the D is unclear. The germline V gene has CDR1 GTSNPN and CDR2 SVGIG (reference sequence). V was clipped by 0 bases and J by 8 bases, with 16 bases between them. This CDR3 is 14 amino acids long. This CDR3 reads CAWSVRKGWPEAFF. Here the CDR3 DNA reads TGTGCCTGGAGTGTACGGAAAGGGTGGCCCGAAGCTTTCTTT.

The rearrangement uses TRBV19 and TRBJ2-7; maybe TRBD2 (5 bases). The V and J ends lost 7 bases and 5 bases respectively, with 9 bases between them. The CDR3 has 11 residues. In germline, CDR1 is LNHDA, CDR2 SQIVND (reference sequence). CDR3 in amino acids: CASTGYHEQYF. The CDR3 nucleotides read TGTGCCAGTACGGGGTACCACGAGCAGTACTTC. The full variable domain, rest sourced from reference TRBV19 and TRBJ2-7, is DGGITQSPKYLFRKEGQNVTLSCEQNLNHDAMYWYRQDPGQGLRLIYYSQIVNDFQKGDIAEGYSVSREKKESFPLTVTSAQKNPTAFYLCASTGYHEQYFGPGTRLTVT.

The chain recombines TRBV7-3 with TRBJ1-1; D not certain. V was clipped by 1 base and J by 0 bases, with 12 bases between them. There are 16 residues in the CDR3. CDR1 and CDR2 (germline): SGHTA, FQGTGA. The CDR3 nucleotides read TGTGCCAGCAGCTTAAGAAGGTACTTTATGAACACTGAAGCTTTCTTT. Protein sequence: CASSLRRYFMNTEAFF.

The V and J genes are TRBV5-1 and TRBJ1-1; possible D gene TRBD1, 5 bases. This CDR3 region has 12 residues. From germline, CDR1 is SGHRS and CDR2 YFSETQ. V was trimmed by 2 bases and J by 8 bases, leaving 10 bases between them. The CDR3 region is CASSFPGDEAFF. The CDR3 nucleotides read TGCGCCAGCAGCTTCCCCGGGGACGAAGCTTTCTTT. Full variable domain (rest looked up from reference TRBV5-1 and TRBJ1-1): KAGVTQTPRYLIKTRGQQVTLSCSPISGHRSVSWYQQTPGQGLQFLFEYFSETQRNKGNFPGRFSGRQFSNSRSEMNVSTLELGDSALYLCASSFPGDEAFFGQGTRLTVV.

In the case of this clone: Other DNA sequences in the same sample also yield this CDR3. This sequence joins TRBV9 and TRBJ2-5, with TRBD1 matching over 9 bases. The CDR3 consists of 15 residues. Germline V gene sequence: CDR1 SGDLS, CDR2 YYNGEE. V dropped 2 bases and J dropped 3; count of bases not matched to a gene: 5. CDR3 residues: CASSVDGQGKETQYF. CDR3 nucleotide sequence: TGTGCCAGCAGCGTGGATGGACAGGGGAAAGAGACCCAGTACTTC.

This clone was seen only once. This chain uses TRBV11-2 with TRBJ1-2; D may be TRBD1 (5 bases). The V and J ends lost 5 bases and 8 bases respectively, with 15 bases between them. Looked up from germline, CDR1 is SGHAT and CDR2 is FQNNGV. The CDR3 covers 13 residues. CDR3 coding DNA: TGTGCCAGCAGCCCAAGCGGGGGGTTCGGCTACACCTTC. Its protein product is CASSPSGGFGYTF.

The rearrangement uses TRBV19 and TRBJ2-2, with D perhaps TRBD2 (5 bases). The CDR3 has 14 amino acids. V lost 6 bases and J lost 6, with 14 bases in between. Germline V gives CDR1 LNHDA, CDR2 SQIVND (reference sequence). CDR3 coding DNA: TGTGCCAGTAGACCACCTAGCTCCCCCGGGGAGCTGTTTTTT. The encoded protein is CASRPPSSPGELFF.

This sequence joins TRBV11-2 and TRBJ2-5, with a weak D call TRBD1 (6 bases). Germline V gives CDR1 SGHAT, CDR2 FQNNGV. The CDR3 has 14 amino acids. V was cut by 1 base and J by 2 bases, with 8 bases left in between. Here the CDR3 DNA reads TGTGCCAGCAGCTTAGGACAGGCTCAAGAGACCCAGTACTTC. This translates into CASSLGQAQETQYF.

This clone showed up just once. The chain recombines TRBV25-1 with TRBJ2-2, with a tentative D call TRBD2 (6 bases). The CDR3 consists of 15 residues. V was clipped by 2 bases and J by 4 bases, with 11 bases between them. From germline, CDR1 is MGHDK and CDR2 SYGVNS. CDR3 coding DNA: TGTGCCAGCAGTGAAGCGGGACTGCTCACCGGGGAGCTGTTTTTT. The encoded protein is CASSEAGLLTGELFF.

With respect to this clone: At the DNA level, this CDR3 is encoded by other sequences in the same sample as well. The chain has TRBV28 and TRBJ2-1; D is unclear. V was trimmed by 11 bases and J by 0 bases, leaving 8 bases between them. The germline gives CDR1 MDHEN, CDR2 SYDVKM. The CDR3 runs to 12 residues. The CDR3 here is CASRSSYNEQFF. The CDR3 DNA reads TGTGCCTCCAGGAGCTCCTACAATGAGCAGTTCTTC.

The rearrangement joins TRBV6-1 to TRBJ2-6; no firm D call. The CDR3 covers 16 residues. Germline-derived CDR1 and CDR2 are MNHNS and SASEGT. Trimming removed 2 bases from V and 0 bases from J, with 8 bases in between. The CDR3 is CASSEPGLSGANVLTF. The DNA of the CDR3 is TGTGCCAGCAGTGAACCCGGCCTCTCTGGGGCCAACGTCCTGACTTTC.

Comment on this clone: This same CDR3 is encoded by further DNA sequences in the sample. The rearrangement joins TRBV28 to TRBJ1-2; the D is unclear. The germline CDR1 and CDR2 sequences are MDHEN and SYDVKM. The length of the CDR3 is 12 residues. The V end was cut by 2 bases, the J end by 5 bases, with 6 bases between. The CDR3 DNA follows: TGTGCCAGCAGTTTACGGGGATATGGCTACACCTTC. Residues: CASSLRGYGYTF.

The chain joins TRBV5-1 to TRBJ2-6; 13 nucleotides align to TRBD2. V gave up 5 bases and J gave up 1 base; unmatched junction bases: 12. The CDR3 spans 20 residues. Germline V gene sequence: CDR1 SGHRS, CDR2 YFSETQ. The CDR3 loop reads CASRAGTSGIPRSGANVLTF. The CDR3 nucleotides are TGCGCCAGCAGAGCCGGGACTAGCGGGATACCCCGATCTGGGGCCAACGTCCTGACTTTC.

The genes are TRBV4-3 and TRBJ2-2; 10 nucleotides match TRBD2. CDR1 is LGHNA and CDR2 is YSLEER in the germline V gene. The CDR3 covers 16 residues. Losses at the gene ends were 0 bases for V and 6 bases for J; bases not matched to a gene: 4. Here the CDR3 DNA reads TGCGCCAGCAGCCAAGACCTAGCGGGAGTCGCCGGGGAGCTGTTTTTT. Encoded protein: CASSQDLAGVAGELFF.

CDR3: CASSKPQGGEIYGYTF. The CDR3 DNA reads as TGTGCCAGCAGCAAACCCCAGGGGGGCGAAATATATGGCTACACCTTC. The rearrangement joins TRBV6-6 to TRBJ1-2, with TRBD1 identical over 7 bases. V gave up 6 bases and J gave up 5 bases; unmatched junction bases: 15. Looked up from germline, CDR1 is MNHNY and CDR2 is SVGAGI (reference sequence). This CDR3 is 16 amino acids long.

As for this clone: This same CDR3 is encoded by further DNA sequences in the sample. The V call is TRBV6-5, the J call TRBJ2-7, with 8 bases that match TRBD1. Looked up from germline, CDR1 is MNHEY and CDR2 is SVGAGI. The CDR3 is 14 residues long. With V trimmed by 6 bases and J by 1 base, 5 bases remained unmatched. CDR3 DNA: TGTGCCAGCAGGCGGGACAGGCGTTCCTACGAGCAGTACTTC. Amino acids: CASRRDRRSYEQYF.

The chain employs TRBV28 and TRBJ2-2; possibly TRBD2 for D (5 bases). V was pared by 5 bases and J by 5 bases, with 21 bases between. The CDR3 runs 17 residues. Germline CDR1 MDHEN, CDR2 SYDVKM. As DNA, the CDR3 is TGTGCCAGCAGTCTAACCTCCGGGCACTGGAGGACCGGGGAGCTGTTTTTT. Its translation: CASSLTSGHWRTGELFF.